This is a list of T cell receptor beta chains from one sample in a study of T cell clones after liver transplantation. Clones were sequenced by immunoSEQ multiplex PCR, and TCRdb holds only the in-frame ones, with some missing. The data contain 55,000 to 80,000 clones, around nine tenths of them singletons. Source: CD4+ T cells from blood, taken before liver transplant. These TCRs come from a human donor who received a liver transplant. CDR3s include the opening cysteine and the closing phenylalanine or tryptophan. The size entry is marked missing in some rows and otherwise reads once, few, many or a size class.

clone_size	v_call	j_call	cdr3_aa
NA	TRBV28	TRBJ1-2	CASSLDSTRQIRYGYTF
NA	TRBV19	TRBJ2-5	CASSSGGVALEETQYF
NA	TRBV9	TRBJ1-4	CASSAWKGNGEKLFF
NA	TRBV30	TRBJ2-7	CAWGYTYEQYF
NA	TRBV2	TRBJ1-2	CASSEIVTYGYTF
NA	TRBV27	TRBJ1-1	CASRAGRSFNTEAFF
NA	TRBV11-2	TRBJ2-5	CASSLAQPQETQYF
NA	TRBV7-2	TRBJ2-3	CASSPSTSGRRSDTQYF
NA	TRBV6-1	TRBJ1-1	CASSTVLNTEAFF
once	TRBV5-8	TRBJ1-5	CASSRYTGLSNQPQHF
NA	TRBV29-1	TRBJ2-2	CSVDPGAGELFF
NA	TRBV11-2	TRBJ2-1	CASSLDLGEQFF
NA	TRBV6-5	TRBJ2-5	CASSSGSLTRAQYF